This T cell receptor (beta chain) stems from a study of blood T cell repertoires in COVID-19 (dated by TCRdb to the early 2020s). For the wider study: Samples covering the acute and convalescent phases of COVID-19 were provided by collaborators in the United States, Italy and Spain. The repertoires were released in a freely available public database meant as a resource for research on the immune response to SARS-CoV-2. The prospective study material was composed of cDNA or gDNA derived from T cells, B-cell-depleted T cells, or PBMCs. Samples were obtained from the ongoing ImmuneRACE study (first 160 participants) and from approximately 1,200 subjects provided by 6 global collaborators. Where available, HLA class I and class II types were obtained from metadata supplied by the sample provider rather than from assay-based typing. The sample metadata nearly always contained a de-identified subject ID, COVID-19 status, age in years and sex. Deeply sampled blood TCRbeta repertoires from subjects exposed to, actively infected with, or recovered from COVID-19 were included in the dataset.

TCRbeta CDR3 regions were amplified from genomic DNA by means of the immunoSEQ Assay, a bias-controlled multiplex PCR. The study's processing was this. Nucleated cell counts per sample were estimated from amplification of reference gene primers within the assay. To quantify the absolute abundance of each unique TCRbeta CDR3 rearrangement, sequence reads were collapsed and filtered. For each sample, productive Simpson clonality was calculated as the square root of Simpson's diversity index over productive rearrangements. Here the immuneACCESS table is served through TCRdb, limited to in-frame sequences with V and J called. Missing clones are a known gap in these copies; in checked studies unresolved V genes cover under half, and the rest lacks a known reason. Clone size and V and J calls were adopted from that table, with D and trimming inferred from the DNA. The sample table lists fewer than 150,000 clones, 84% of them with a count of one. The ten largest clones take up approximately 1.6% of the sample.

This clone has just one count. Its antigen is still unknown. Per-nucleotide qualities are absent, and no much larger clonotype sits a single base away. Study-level results and caveats: The amount of clinical and demographic metadata varied by source and participant and was provided uncurated.

Participants in the prospective study were aged 18 to 89 years, lived in more than 20 United States geographic areas, and enrolled through a virtual design. To assign participants to cohorts, the prospective study relied on clinical history that participants themselves reported in a screening survey and a study questionnaire. Exposed participants had been in contact, within 2 weeks of entering the study, with a person who had a PCR-confirmed or clinician-diagnosed case of COVID-19. In the prospective study, whole blood, serum and a nasopharyngeal or oropharyngeal swab were collected from each participant by mobile phlebotomists. Participants in the prospective study had the option to provide additional blood draws and questionnaires over a roughly two-month period. Before DNA extraction, blood samples from the prospective study were shipped at room temperature or frozen. This receptor was taken from a woman aged 18-29 years who had been exposed to COVID-19. Sequencing input: PBMCs or T cells enriched from blood (not recorded which).

The DNA sequence is as follows: TGTGCCAGCAGTTTATTGGACAGCTCCAAAAACATTCAGTACTTC. This translates into CASSLLDSSKNIQYF. The sequence is built from TRBV28 and TRBJ2-4; TRBD1 might be the D gene, on 6 matching bases. According to the germline V gene, CDR1 reads MDHEN and CDR2 reads SYDVKM. Taken from cysteine to phenylalanine, the CDR3 has 15 residues. Of all the DNA, just the CDR3 is kept, 45 bases in frame from base 1. Trimming takes 1 base from V and 2 bases from J, and the germline ends sit 9 bases apart.